This TCR beta chain was sequenced for a study of somatic mutations in cytotoxic T cells in rheumatoid arthritis (dated by TCRdb to the late 2010s). About the full investigation: Patient peripheral blood (less than 31 ml EDTA) was drawn right after diagnosis and before any treatment started. Some T-cell populations stained with V beta antibodies were sorted by flow on a FACSAria II or Sony SH800 to nearly 100% purity, with sorted V beta1+ cells additionally subjected to TCRB sequencing. The study asked whether expanded CD8+ T-cell clones in newly diagnosed, untreated rheumatoid arthritis carry somatic mutations, and used TCRB deep sequencing to characterize clonality. TCRB deep sequencing was performed for roughly 69 rheumatoid arthritis patients and approximately 20 healthy controls. Patient and control groups had essentially identical median ages.

On an AutoMACS, CD4+ and CD8+ cells were isolated via positive magnetic bead selection, and their purity was verified by flow cytometry. After a first flow cytometry screen using a TCR V beta antibody panel, clonal expansions were characterized through TCRB deep sequencing of sorted CD8+ fractions. Peripheral blood mononuclear cells were obtained using density gradient separation with Ficoll-Paque PLUS. Using Nucleospin Tissue or Tissue XS kits, DNA was extracted from CD4-enriched, CD8-enriched or PBMC samples, with quantification by a Qubit 2.0 fluorometer. Overall results and qualifications from the work: The expanded CD8+ clones had unknown antigen targets, and not appearing in virus-specific databases did not rule out that they were virus-specific. Rheumatoid arthritis patients and age-matched healthy controls did not significantly differ in CD8+ T-cell clonality. The slight TRBV07 underrepresentation in patients was not adjusted for multiple comparisons. The largest CD8+ clone made up more than 20% of CD8+ cells in about an eighth of the 65 patients, and blood and synovial fluid shared several identical CD8+ TCRB sequences. In patients, CD8+ clonality rose with age (Spearman r ~ 0.52), which was not the case in healthy controls.

Comments on this clone: The target of this receptor is not known. Base-call qualities are not available, and no considerably larger clone is one nucleotide away.

The immunoSEQ assay was applied to genomic DNA for TCRB CDR3 sequencing. Processing in the source paper ran as follows. Patient CD8+ clones larger than 1% were compared against published virus-specific TCRB sequences, and only a few matched. Only productive TCRB rearrangements were included in the analyses. Clonality was expressed as a Shannon entropy-based productive clonality index, with each clone defined by a unique TCRB CDR3 sequence. Repertoire overlap between two samples was calculated from the template counts of each clone relative to total templates per sample. A correlation with a Spearman r of 0.55 to 0.65 was found between V-gene usage by flow cytometry and V-gene usage by TCRB sequencing. What TCRdb holds here is the immuneACCESS table cut down to in-frame rearrangements. Part of the clones is not present; checked against another copy, under half of the missing clones reflect an unresolved V gene, and the others are unexplained. That table supplies the V and J calls and clone size; D and trimming were determined from the DNA. The sample records around 19,000 clones, 65% to 70% of which are singletons. The ten largest clones take up roughly 18% of the sample.

In the germline V gene, CDR1 corresponds to MDHEN and CDR2 to SYDVKM. V lost 6 bases and J lost 4 bases; the stretch between them is 21 bases long. The CDR3, from cysteine to phenylalanine, totals 16 residues. Only CDR3 DNA is held: 48 bases, read in frame from base 1. Sequencing was carried out using CD8+ T cells sorted from blood. The TCR originated in an adult with rheumatoid arthritis. The rearrangement joined TRBV28 to TRBJ2-5; matching of 5 bases hints at TRBD1 as the D gene. The CDR3 reads as follows: CASSQVSITQGETQYF. At the DNA level, the sequence is TGTGCCAGCAGCCAAGTATCCATAACCCAGGGAGAGACCCAGTACTTC.